Listed below are T cell receptor beta chains from one sample, sequenced in a study of post-analysis software for immune sequencing data. TCRdb itself ran the PCR reads through MiXCR, one entry per CDR3 protein. The sample holds roughly 170,000 distinct CDR3 sequences, roughly 31% seen once. Sequenced sample: blood. The receptor source for this set is a girl between 10 and 17 years old with multiple sclerosis. Each CDR3 is given with its conserved first and last residue. The D gene is left open where the match is weak.

j_call v_call d_call cdr3_aa
TRBJ2-1 TRBV6-5 NA CASSYSSLARHSYNEQFF
TRBJ2-5 TRBV12-3/TRBV12-4 NA CASSPPGSRGETQYF
TRBJ1-2 TRBV7-9 NA CASSLAPNYGYTF
TRBJ2-2 TRBV5-1 NA CASSWDTGELFF
TRBJ2-5 TRBV5-1 NA CASSLETREETQYF
TRBJ2-2 TRBV20-1 NA CSAPYGGTNTGELFF
TRBJ1-2 TRBV27 NA CASSLEETGRYGYTF
TRBJ2-7 TRBV11-2 NA CASSLDLKTYEQYF
TRBJ2-3 TRBV28 TRBD2 CASSLELAGGLSDTQYF
TRBJ1-6 TRBV12-3/TRBV12-4 TRBD1 CASSLRKSDRAASPLHF
TRBJ1-4 TRBV20-1 NA CSAATDSYNEKLFF
TRBJ2-7 TRBV7-9 TRBD1 CASSRSGGYEQYF
TRBJ2-7 TRBV3-1 NA CASSPRQETVEQYF
TRBJ2-1 TRBV14 TRBD1 CASSLPGQGIYNEQFF
TRBJ1-4 TRBV4-1 TRBD1 CASSLNTGGEKLFF
TRBJ1-2 TRBV10-3 NA CAISESWDAYGYTF
TRBJ1-2 TRBV2 TRBD1 CASSGDRAYGYTF
TRBJ2-3 TRBV12-3/TRBV12-4 NA CASSPLDRNTDAQYF
TRBJ1-5 TRBV20-1 TRBD1 CSASFGQGTYSNQPQHF
TRBJ2-3 TRBV9 NA CASSQLGDRTDTQYF
TRBJ2-7 TRBV18 TRBD2 CASSPPGGGTYEQYF
TRBJ1-1 TRBV29-1 TRBD1 CSVEDWGQLNTEAFF
TRBJ2-1 TRBV20-1 TRBD2 CSAPTPLAGSSYNEQFF
TRBJ1-5 TRBV12-3/TRBV12-4 NA CASSLRLQRHSNQPQHF
TRBJ2-1 TRBV6-2/TRBV6-3 TRBD2 CASSYREVDEQFF
TRBJ1-1 TRBV20-1 NA CSASPSRNTEAFF
TRBJ2-7 TRBV6-1 TRBD2 CASTLAGDRSEQYF
NA TRBV28 NA CASRRLYEQYF
TRBJ2-2 TRBV12-3/TRBV12-4 NA CASRVHLSGTGELFF
NA TRBV29-1 TRBD2 CSVEALLAGETQYF
TRBJ1-1 TRBV28 NA CASSPSRVRFTEAFF
TRBJ1-1 TRBV28 TRBD1 CASTFLTGGLNTEAFF